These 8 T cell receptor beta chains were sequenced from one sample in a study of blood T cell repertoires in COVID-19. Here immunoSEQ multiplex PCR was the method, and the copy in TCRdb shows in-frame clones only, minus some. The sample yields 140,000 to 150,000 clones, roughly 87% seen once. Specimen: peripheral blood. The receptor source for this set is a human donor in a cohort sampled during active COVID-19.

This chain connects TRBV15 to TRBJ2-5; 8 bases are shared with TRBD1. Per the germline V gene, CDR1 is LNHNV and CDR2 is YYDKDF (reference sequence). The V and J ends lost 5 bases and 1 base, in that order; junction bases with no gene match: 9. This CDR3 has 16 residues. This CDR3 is CATSVGQGEGQETQYF. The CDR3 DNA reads TGTGCCACCAGCGTTGGACAGGGAGAAGGCCAAGAGACCCAGTACTTC.

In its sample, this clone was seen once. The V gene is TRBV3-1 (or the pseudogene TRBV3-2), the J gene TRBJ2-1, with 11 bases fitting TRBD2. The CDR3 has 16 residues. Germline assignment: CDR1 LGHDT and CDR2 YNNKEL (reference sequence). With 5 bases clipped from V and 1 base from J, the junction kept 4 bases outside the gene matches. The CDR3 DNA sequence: TGTGCCAGCAGCGTTAGCGGGGGGGCGTCCTACAATGAGCAGTTCTTC. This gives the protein CASSVSGGASYNEQFF.

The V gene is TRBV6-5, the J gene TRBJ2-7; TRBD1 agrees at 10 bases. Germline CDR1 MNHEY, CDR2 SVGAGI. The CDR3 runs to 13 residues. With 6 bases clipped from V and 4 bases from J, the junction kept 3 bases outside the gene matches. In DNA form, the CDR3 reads TGTGCCAGCAGACGACAGGGGGCGTACGAGCAGTACTTC. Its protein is CASRRQGAYEQYF.

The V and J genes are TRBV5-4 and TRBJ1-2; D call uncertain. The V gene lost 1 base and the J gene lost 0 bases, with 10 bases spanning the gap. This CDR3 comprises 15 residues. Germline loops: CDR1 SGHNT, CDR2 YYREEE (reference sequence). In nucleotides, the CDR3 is TGTGCCAGCAGCTTGCTCGCGGTCGCTAACTATGGCTACACCTTC. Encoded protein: CASSLLAVANYGYTF.

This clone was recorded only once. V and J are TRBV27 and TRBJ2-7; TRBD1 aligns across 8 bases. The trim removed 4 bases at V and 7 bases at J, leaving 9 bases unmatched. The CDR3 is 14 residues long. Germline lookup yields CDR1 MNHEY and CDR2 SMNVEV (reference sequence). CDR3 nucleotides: TGTGCCAGCAGTTCACTACGGACAGGGCAAGAGCAGTACTTC. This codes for CASSSLRTGQEQYF.

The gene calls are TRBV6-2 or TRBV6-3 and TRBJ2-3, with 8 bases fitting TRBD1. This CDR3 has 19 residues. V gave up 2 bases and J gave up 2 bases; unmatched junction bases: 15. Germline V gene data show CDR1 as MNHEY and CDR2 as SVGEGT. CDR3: CASSYTEQGALRDTDTQYF. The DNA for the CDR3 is TGTGCCAGCAGTTACACGGAGCAGGGGGCGCTTCGTGACACAGATACGCAGTATTTT.

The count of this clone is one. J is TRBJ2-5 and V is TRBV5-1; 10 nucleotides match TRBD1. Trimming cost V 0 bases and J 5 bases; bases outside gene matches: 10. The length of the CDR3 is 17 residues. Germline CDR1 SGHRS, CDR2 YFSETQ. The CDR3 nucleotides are TGCGCCAGCAGCTTGGCCGGACAGGGGGAGGGCTTGGAGACCCAGTACTTC. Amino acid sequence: CASSLAGQGEGLETQYF.

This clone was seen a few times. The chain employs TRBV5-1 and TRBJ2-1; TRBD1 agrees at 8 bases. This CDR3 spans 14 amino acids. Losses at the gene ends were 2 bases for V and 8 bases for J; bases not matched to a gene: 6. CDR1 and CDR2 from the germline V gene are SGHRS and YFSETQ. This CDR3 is CASSFDRGLDEQFF. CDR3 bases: TGCGCCAGCAGCTTCGACAGGGGTCTCGATGAGCAGTTCTTC.